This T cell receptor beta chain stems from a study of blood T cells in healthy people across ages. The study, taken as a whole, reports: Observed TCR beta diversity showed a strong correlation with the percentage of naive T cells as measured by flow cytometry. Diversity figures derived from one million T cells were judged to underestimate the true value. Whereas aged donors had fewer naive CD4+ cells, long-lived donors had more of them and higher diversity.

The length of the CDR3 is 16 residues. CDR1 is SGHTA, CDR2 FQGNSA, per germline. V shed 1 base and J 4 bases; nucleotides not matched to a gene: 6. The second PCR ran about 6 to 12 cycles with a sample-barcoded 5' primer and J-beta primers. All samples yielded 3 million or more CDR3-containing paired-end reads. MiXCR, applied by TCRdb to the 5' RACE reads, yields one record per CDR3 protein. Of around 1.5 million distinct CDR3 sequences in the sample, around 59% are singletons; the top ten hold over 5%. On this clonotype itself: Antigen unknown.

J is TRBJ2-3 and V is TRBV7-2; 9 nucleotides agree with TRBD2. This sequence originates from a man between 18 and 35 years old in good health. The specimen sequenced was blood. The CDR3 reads CASSLDSGRSADTQYF. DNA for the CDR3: TGTGCCAGCAGCTTAGATAGCGGGAGAAGCGCAGATACGCAGTATTTT. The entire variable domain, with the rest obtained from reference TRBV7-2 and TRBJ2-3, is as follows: GAGVSQSPSNKVTEKGKDVELRCDPISGHTALYWYRQSLGQGLEFLIYFQGNSAPDKSGLPSDRFSAERTGGSVSTLTIQRTQQEDSAVYLCASSLDSGRSADTQYFGPGTRLTVL.